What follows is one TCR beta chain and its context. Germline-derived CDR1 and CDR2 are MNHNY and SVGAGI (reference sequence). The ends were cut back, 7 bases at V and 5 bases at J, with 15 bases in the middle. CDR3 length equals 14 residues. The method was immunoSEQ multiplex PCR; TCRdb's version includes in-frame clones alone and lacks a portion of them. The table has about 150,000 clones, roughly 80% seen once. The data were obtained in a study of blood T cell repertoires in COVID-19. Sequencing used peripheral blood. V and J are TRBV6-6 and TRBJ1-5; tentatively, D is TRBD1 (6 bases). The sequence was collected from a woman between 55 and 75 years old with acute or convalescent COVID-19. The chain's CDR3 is CASIWGQGYQPQHF. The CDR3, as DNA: TGTGCCAGCATATGGGGGCAGGGTTATCAGCCCCAGCATTTT.